The T cell receptor (beta chain) under discussion was sequenced for a study of CD8+ T cells in alopecia areata. The wider study: Treatment comprised oral tofacitinib, 5 to 10 mg twice daily, in treated patients. Study-level results: Mice showed TCR sharing more clearly than patients did, possibly owing to HLA.

Extraction and reverse transcription of RNA yielded cDNA as the sequencing template. Sequencing used immunoSEQ multiplex PCR; TCRdb keeps in-frame clones, though not all of them. This sample has 190,000 or so clones; roughly 53% occur once, and the top ten carry approximately 12%. A few counts support this clone. As yet, its antigen is unknown. Regarding treatment: oral pan-JAK inhibitor, 5-10 mg twice daily. The trim removed 7 bases at V and 4 bases at J, leaving 1 base unmatched. The CDR3 consists of 12 residues. Germline V gene sequence: CDR1 LNHDA, CDR2 SQIVND (reference sequence). The V and J genes are TRBV19 and TRBJ2-1; 7 bases are a match to TRBD1. The sample consisted of CD8+ T cells sorted from blood, taken at week 24, from a patient treated with tofacitinib. The source of this sequence is a human donor with alopecia areata. The CDR3 spells CASKTGYNEQFF. CDR3 coding DNA: TGTGCCAGTAAGACAGGGTACAATGAGCAGTTCTTC. Looking up the rest from reference TRBV19 and TRBJ2-1 gives the full variable domain: DGGITQSPKYLFRKEGQNVTLSCEQNLNHDAMYWYRQDPGQGLRLIYYSQIVNDFQKGDIAEGYSVSREKKESFPLTVTSAQKNPTAFYLCASKTGYNEQFFGPGTRLTVL.